This entry lists 31 T cell receptor beta chains sequenced from one sample in a study of blood T cell repertoires in COVID-19. TCRdb keeps only in-frame clones here, not all; method: immunoSEQ multiplex PCR. The sample lists 250,000 to 300,000 clones; just under 90% were seen once. The sample comprised peripheral blood. Receptor source: a woman in her 30s with COVID-19, enrolled during active disease.

The DNA of the CDR3 is TGCAGCGTTGGAATAAACCAGGGGTATGCTTTCTTT. Encoded protein: CSVGINQGYAFF. The V gene is TRBV29-1, the J gene TRBJ1-1; a possible D gene is TRBD1 (6 bases). CDR3 size: 12 residues. V shed 4 bases and J shed 11 bases, with 17 bases lying between them. Germline CDR1 and CDR2: SQVTM and ANQGSEA. The full variable domain, its missing parts supplied by reference TRBV29-1 and TRBJ1-1, is SAVISQKPSRDICQRGTSLTIQCQVDSQVTMMFWYRQQPGQSLTLIATANQGSEATYESGFVIDKFPISRPNLTFSTLTVSNMSPEDSSIYLCSVGINQGYAFFGQGTRLTVV.

This clone was observed a handful of times. J is TRBJ2-1 and V is TRBV6-1, with 11 nucleotides matching TRBD1. This CDR3 region has 15 residues. The germline V gene encodes CDR1 MNHNS and CDR2 SASEGT. V shed 2 bases and J 9 bases; nucleotides not matched to a gene: 6. This CDR3 is CASSEWGTGGGEQFF. The CDR3 DNA reads TGTGCCAGCAGTGAATGGGGGACAGGGGGAGGTGAGCAGTTCTTC.

The chain links TRBV18 to TRBJ2-7; weak D call: TRBD2 (5 bases). Germline values: CDR1 KGHSH, CDR2 LQKENI. The CDR3 is 13 residues long. V lost 0 bases to trimming and J lost 4 bases, with 7 bases between them. The CDR3 DNA reads as TGTGCCAGCTCACCACCGGGAGTTTACGAGCAGTACTTC. Protein: CASSPPGVYEQYF.

The chain links TRBV7-8 to TRBJ2-1; 7 bases are a match to TRBD2. The CDR3 length is 15 residues. Germline V lookup: CDR1 SGHVS, CDR2 FQNEAQ. Unmatched junction bases numbered 9, after V lost 5 bases and J lost 5 bases. Here the CDR3 DNA reads TGTGCCAGCAGCCTTAGCGGGTCCTTTGACAATGAGCAGTTCTTC. Amino acids: CASSLSGSFDNEQFF.

The chain is built from TRBV6-4 and TRBJ1-1; 10 bases fit TRBD1. The germline gives CDR1 MRHNA, CDR2 SNTAGT. The CDR3 loop spans 14 amino acids. V was clipped by 9 bases and J by 6 bases; unmatched bases: 10. Written as DNA, the CDR3 is TGTGCCAGTAGGACAGGGGGAGGTGGATCTGAAGCTTTCTTT. This codes for CASRTGGGGSEAFF.

This rearrangement joins TRBV6-5 to TRBJ2-7, with D unclear. V was pared by 2 bases and J by 2 bases, with 7 bases between. Germline V gene sequence: CDR1 MNHEY, CDR2 SVGAGI. The CDR3 is 13 amino acids. CDR3 residues: CASSYGPAYEQYF. The CDR3, as DNA: TGTGCCAGCAGTTACGGCCCTGCCTACGAGCAGTACTTC.

CDR3 DNA sequence: TGTGCCAGCAGCCCGGGACTCAAGAACACTGAAGCTTTCTTT. It yields the protein CASSPGLKNTEAFF. This sequence joins TRBV5-6 and TRBJ1-1; perhaps TRBD1 as D (5 bases). V lost 4 bases to trimming and J lost 1 base, with 11 bases between them. Germline CDR1 is SGHDT and CDR2 is YYEEEE. The CDR3 runs to 14 residues.

V and J are TRBV6-4 and TRBJ2-2; tentative D call: TRBD2 (6 bases). V lost 4 bases and J lost 5, with 14 bases in between. Germline CDR1 MRHNA, CDR2 SNTAGT. This CDR3 is built from 15 residues. The CDR3 sequence is CASSARVGGTGELFF. The CDR3 DNA sequence: TGTGCCAGCAGTGCACGGGTGGGAGGAACCGGGGAGCTGTTTTTT.

The chain carries TRBV7-2 and TRBJ2-7; D is possibly TRBD2 (7 bases). This CDR3 region has 15 residues. Germline V gene data show CDR1 as SGHTA and CDR2 as FQGNSA. The V gene lost 3 bases and the J gene lost 6 bases, with 18 bases spanning the gap. The CDR3 region has the DNA TGTGCCAGCAGCTTGGGGGGCCTTCAGCGGGGCGAGCAGTACTTC. Protein sequence: CASSLGGLQRGEQYF.

V usage is TRBV6-5 and J usage is TRBJ1-5, with 10 nucleotides matching TRBD1. Per germline, CDR1 MNHEY and CDR2 SVGAGI. V was pared by 6 bases and J by 7 bases, with 6 bases of the junction left unmatched. This CDR3 region has 14 residues. The CDR3 spells CASSLTGGQQPQHF. CDR3 in DNA: TGTGCCAGCAGCTTGACAGGGGGCCAACAGCCCCAGCATTTT.

This chain uses TRBV5-6 with TRBJ1-6; D is possibly TRBD1 (5 bases). CDR1 and CDR2 (germline): SGHDT, YYEEEE. V lost 3 bases and J 7 bases, leaving 14 bases between the germline ends. The CDR3 loop spans 15 amino acids. Here the CDR3 reads CASSSSQGMNSPLHF. CDR3 DNA: TGTGCCAGCAGCTCCAGCCAGGGTATGAATTCACCCCTCCACTTT.

The V gene is TRBV11-2, the J gene TRBJ2-7; possible D gene TRBD1, 6 bases. The germline V gene encodes CDR1 SGHAT and CDR2 FQNNGV. The V end lost 5 bases, the J end lost 3 bases, and 11 bases lay between the germline ends. There are 13 residues in the CDR3. CDR3 sequence: CASSLDSLYEQYF. CDR3 DNA: TGTGCCAGCAGCCTGGACAGTCTCTACGAGCAGTACTTC.

The genes are TRBV9 and TRBJ1-1; D is undetermined. V shed 4 bases and J shed 2 bases, with 24 bases lying between them. The CDR3 covers 18 residues. Per germline, CDR1 SGDLS and CDR2 YYNGEE. The CDR3 coding sequence is TGTGCCAGCAGCCCGTGGCCCCATGCCGCTCCAATAAACACTGAAGCTTTCTTT. Amino acid sequence: CASSPWPHAAPINTEAFF.

This sequence joins TRBV15 and TRBJ2-7, with TRBD2 as a possible D gene (6 bases). The CDR3 is made up of 14 amino acids. Per the germline V gene, CDR1 is LNHNV and CDR2 is YYDKDF (reference sequence). The V end lost 4 bases, the J end lost 5 bases, and 15 bases lay between the germline ends. The CDR3 nucleotides are TGTGCCACCAGCAATTACGGGAGTAGGGACGAGCAGTACTTC. Encoded protein: CATSNYGSRDEQYF.

This chain uses TRBV11-2 with TRBJ2-1, with a tentative D call TRBD2 (6 bases). Germline-derived CDR1 and CDR2 are SGHAT and FQNNGV. This CDR3 is built from 15 residues. V was pared by 5 bases and J by 4 bases, with 15 bases between. The CDR3, as DNA: TGTGCCAGCAGCCTCCTCGGGGGATCGTACAATGAGCAGTTCTTC. Its translation is CASSLLGGSYNEQFF.

The gene calls are TRBV2 and TRBJ2-1, with D possibly matching TRBD1 (5 bases). The CDR3 is 18 residues long. V dropped 1 base and J dropped 1 base, with 17 bases sitting between them. Germline CDR1 is SNHLY and CDR2 is FYNNEI. CDR3 in amino acids: CASSEGLQGRWSYNEQFF. The CDR3 nucleotides read TGTGCCAGCAGTGAAGGGCTGCAGGGTCGTTGGTCCTACAATGAGCAGTTCTTC.

The V and J genes are TRBV6-5 and TRBJ1-2; D not certain. The V and J ends lost 2 bases and 3 bases respectively, with 4 bases between them. CDR1 and CDR2 (germline): MNHEY, SVGAGI. CDR3 length: 12 residues. CDR3 in DNA: TGTGCCAGCAGTTACGCGGACTATGGCTACACCTTC. The encoded protein is CASSYADYGYTF.

Note on this clone: At one end, the junction sequence differs from germline, possibly due to a read error. The chain carries TRBV5-4 and TRBJ1-2; 7 nucleotides match TRBD1. Germline CDR1 and CDR2: SGHNT and YYREEE (reference sequence). The CDR3 runs to 11 residues. CDR3 in amino acids: CASSSGQHMAF. DNA for the CDR3: TGTGCCAGCAGCTCGGGACAGCATATGGCCTTC.

On this clone itself: Likely a read error: the CDR3 ends without its conserved phenylalanine or tryptophan. The limits of the CDR3 on the DNA are not certain, so only TCRdb's listed CDR3 is given. This chain connects TRBV6-5 to TRBJ1-2; the listed D gene, TRBD1, was not tested against the DNA. 11 amino acids form the CDR3, both terminal residues included. Germline CDR1 and CDR2: MNHEY and SVGAGI. CDR3 in amino acids: CASSYSTGGAA.

The gene calls are TRBV5-4 and TRBJ1-2; a weak D match, TRBD1 (6 bases). Germline loops: CDR1 SGHNT, CDR2 YYREEE (reference sequence). This CDR3 has 13 residues. Deletions cut 5 bases from V and 8 bases from J, with 16 bases between. The CDR3 sequence: CASRWDTRTGYTF. The CDR3 DNA reads as TGTGCCAGCAGGTGGGACACCCGTACCGGCTACACCTTC. The full variable domain, rest sourced from reference TRBV5-4 and TRBJ1-2, is ETGVTQSPTHLIKTRGQQVTLRCSSQSGHNTVSWYQQALGQGPQFIFQYYREEENGRGNFPPRFSGLQFPNYSSELNVNALELDDSALYLCASRWDTRTGYTFGSGTRLTVV.

J is TRBJ1-6 and V is TRBV5-4; D ambiguous. The germline CDR1 and CDR2 sequences are SGHNT and YYREEE (reference sequence). CDR3 length equals 15 residues. V gave up 4 bases and J gave up 6 bases, with 14 bases separating them. Written as DNA, the CDR3 is TGTGCCAGCAGCGCCACGAGGGTGGGTAATTCACCCCTCCACTTT. This codes for CASSATRVGNSPLHF.

This clone was found a few times. The sample carries other DNA sequences with the same CDR3. V is TRBV5-5 and J is TRBJ1-2; a weak D match, TRBD1 (5 bases). This CDR3 is built from 13 residues. The germline V gene encodes CDR1 SGHKS and CDR2 YYEKEE (reference sequence). Trimming stripped 4 bases from V and 0 bases from J, with 7 bases between. The CDR3 sequence is CASSPGSNYGYTF. CDR3 coding DNA: TGTGCCAGCAGCCCAGGGTCTAACTATGGCTACACCTTC.

This clone was counted only a few times. CDR3 amino acids: CASSLAGTNQPQHF. The DNA of the CDR3 is TGTGCCAGCAGCTTAGCAGGGACAAATCAGCCCCAGCATTTT. This chain joins TRBV7-9 and TRBJ1-5, with TRBD1 as a possible D gene (6 bases). The V and J ends lost 0 bases and 4 bases respectively, with 7 bases between them. This CDR3 is 14 amino acids long. Germline lookup yields CDR1 SEHNR and CDR2 FQNEAQ (reference sequence). The full variable domain, with the rest looked up from reference TRBV7-9 and TRBJ1-5, is DTGVSQNPRHKITKRGQNVTFRCDPISEHNRLYWYRQTLGQGPEFLTYFQNEAQLEKSRLLSDRFSAERPKGSFSTLEIQRTEQGDSAMYLCASSLAGTNQPQHFGDGTRLSIL.

This chain uses TRBV6-5 with TRBJ2-1; TRBD2 aligns across 12 bases. This CDR3 is built from 15 residues. Germline CDR1 reads MNHEY; CDR2 reads SVGAGI. V lost 5 bases, J lost 4 bases, and 3 bases stayed unmatched. The CDR3 DNA sequence: TGTGCCAGCAGTCTAGCGGGGGGGCCTTACAATGAGCAGTTCTTC. It yields the protein CASSLAGGPYNEQFF.

CDR3 region: CASRGTSGGIEQFF. CDR3 DNA: TGTGCCAGCAGAGGGACTAGCGGGGGAATTGAGCAGTTCTTC. The genes are TRBV2 and TRBJ2-1; 14 bases are shared with TRBD2. V was pared by 6 bases and J by 9 bases, with 4 bases of the junction left unmatched. Germline CDR1 is SNHLY and CDR2 is FYNNEI. This CDR3 is 14 amino acids long.

This chain connects TRBV5-1 to TRBJ2-7; TRBD2 is a possible D gene (5 bases). CDR1 and CDR2 from the germline V gene are SGHRS and YFSETQ. This CDR3 has 14 residues. Trimming stripped 0 bases from V and 0 bases from J, with 7 bases between. The CDR3 coding sequence is TGCGCCAGCAGCTTGGTCGGGATCTCCTACGAGCAGTACTTC. It encodes CASSLVGISYEQYF.

This clone was seen once. The chain combines TRBV27 with TRBJ2-7; 9 nucleotides match TRBD2. Looked up from germline, CDR1 is MNHEY and CDR2 is SMNVEV (reference sequence). The ends lost 2 bases at V and 2 bases at J; junction bases unmatched: 4. CDR3 length: 15 residues. This CDR3 is CASSLRAGGAYEQYF. In DNA form, the CDR3 reads TGTGCCAGCAGTTTAAGAGCGGGGGGAGCCTACGAGCAGTACTTC.

This clone was recorded only once. This same CDR3 is encoded by further DNA sequences in the sample. The chain is built from TRBV20-1 and TRBJ1-6; D is uncertain. The CDR3 runs 11 residues. Trimming pared 6 bases from V and 6 bases from J, leaving 6 bases between. CDR1 is DFQATT and CDR2 is SNEGSKA in the germline V gene (reference sequence). The CDR3 nucleotides are TGCAGTGCGGCGGGTAATTCACCCCTCCACTTT. It codes for CSAAGNSPLHF.

The J gene is TRBJ1-1, the V gene TRBV5-4; D unresolved. The CDR3 loop spans 12 amino acids. V was pared by 9 bases and J by 6 bases, with 15 bases between. Germline V gives CDR1 SGHNT, CDR2 YYREEE (reference sequence). CDR3 loop: CAISTVPSEAFF. Here the CDR3 DNA reads TGTGCCATTTCAACAGTACCGTCTGAAGCTTTCTTT.

V gene TRBV4-1 combines with J gene TRBJ2-5; TRBD2 aligns across 9 bases. V was pared by 4 bases and J by 0 bases, with 6 bases of the junction left unmatched. The V gene's germline CDR1 is MGHRA and CDR2 YSYEKL. The CDR3 covers 16 residues. As DNA, the CDR3 is TGCGCCAGCAGCCCGCAGACTAGCGGTAACCAAGAGACCCAGTACTTC. It codes for CASSPQTSGNQETQYF.

V and J are TRBV5-5 and TRBJ1-2; a weak D match, TRBD1 (5 bases). This CDR3 is built from 14 residues. CDR1 is SGHKS and CDR2 is YYEKEE in the germline V gene (reference sequence). V gave up 0 bases and J gave up 1 base, with 7 bases separating them. CDR3 protein: CASSLGQHNYGYTF. The CDR3 DNA reads as TGTGCCAGCAGCTTGGGACAGCATAACTATGGCTACACCTTC.